This T cell receptor (beta chain) was captured by sequencing in a study of cytomegalovirus exposure and HLA in healthy donors. About the study: Drawn from HLA-typed donors, tens of millions of unique TCRs were held in an early data release.

The CDR3 has 14 amino acids. V gave up 1 base and J gave up 9 bases; unmatched junction bases: 3. Germline lookup yields CDR1 MDHEN and CDR2 SYDVKM. PCR used 60 Vbeta primers and 13 Jbeta primers. Sequencing used immunoSEQ multiplex PCR; TCRdb keeps in-frame clones, though not all of them. The sample carries under 200,000 clones, 76% recorded once. This sequence originates from a female donor in good health and CMV-seronegative. This chain uses TRBV28 with TRBJ2-1; TRBD2 agrees at 10 bases. Specimen: PBMCs. The DNA for the CDR3 is TGTGCCAGCAGTTTATTGGCTAGCGGGGGTGAGCAGTTCTTC. Protein product: CASSLLASGGEQFF. The variable domain in full, completed from reference TRBV28 and TRBJ2-1, reads DVKVTQSSRYLVKRTGEKVFLECVQDMDHENMFWYRQDPGLGLRLIYFSYDVKMKEKGDIPEGYSVSREKKERFSLILESASTNQTSMYLCASSLLASGGEQFFGPGTRLTVL.